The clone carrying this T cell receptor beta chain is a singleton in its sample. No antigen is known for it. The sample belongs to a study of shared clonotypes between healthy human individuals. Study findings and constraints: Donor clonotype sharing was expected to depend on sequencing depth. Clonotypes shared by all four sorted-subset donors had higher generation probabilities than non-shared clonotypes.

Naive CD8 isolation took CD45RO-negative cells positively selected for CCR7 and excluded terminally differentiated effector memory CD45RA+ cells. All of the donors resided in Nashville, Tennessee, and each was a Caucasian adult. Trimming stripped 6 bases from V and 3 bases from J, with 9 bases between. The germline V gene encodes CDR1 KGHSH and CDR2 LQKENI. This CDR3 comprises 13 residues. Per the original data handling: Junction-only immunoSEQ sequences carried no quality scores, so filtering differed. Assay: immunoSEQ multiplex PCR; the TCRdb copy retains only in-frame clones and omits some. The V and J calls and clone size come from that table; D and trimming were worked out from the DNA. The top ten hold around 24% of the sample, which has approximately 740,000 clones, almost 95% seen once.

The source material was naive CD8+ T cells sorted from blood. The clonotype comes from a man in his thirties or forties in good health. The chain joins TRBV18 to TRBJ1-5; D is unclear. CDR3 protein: CASSSEYNQPQHF. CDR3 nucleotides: TGTGCCAGCTCTTCAGAGTACAATCAGCCCCAGCATTTT.